Each of the 27 T cell receptor beta chains below was sequenced from the same sample in a study of shared clonotypes between healthy human individuals. Clones were sequenced by immunoSEQ multiplex PCR, and TCRdb holds only the in-frame ones, with some missing. Of under 1,100,000 clones listed, around 76% were seen once; the top ten hold 1.4%. The specimen sequenced was memory CD4+ T cells sorted from blood. This sample's subset: CD45RA-negative fraction. These receptors were obtained from a man younger than 35 in good health.

V usage is TRBV6-1 and J usage is TRBJ2-1; weak D call: TRBD2 (6 bases). CDR3 length: 14 amino acids. Germline CDR1 is MNHNS and CDR2 is SASEGT. V shed 4 bases and J shed 5 bases, with 12 bases lying between them. This CDR3 reads CASSARLGNNEQFF. The DNA of the CDR3 is TGTGCCAGCAGTGCCAGACTAGGGAACAATGAGCAGTTCTTC.

CDR3 DNA: TGTGCCAGCAGTTTACGGGTACAGGGGGTTAGCAATCAGCCCCAGCATTTT. Translation: CASSLRVQGVSNQPQHF. The V and J genes are TRBV27 and TRBJ1-5; TRBD1 matches 8 bases. Germline loops: CDR1 MNHEY, CDR2 SMNVEV (reference sequence). The CDR3 contains 17 residues. Trimming took 2 bases from V and 0 from J; bases not matched to a gene: 6.

The V call is TRBV5-4, the J call TRBJ1-1; D possibly corresponds to TRBD1 (5 bases). Trimming shortened V by 0 bases and J by 1 base, and 10 bases separated the two germline ends. Per germline, CDR1 SGHNT and CDR2 YYREEE (reference sequence). This CDR3 contains 15 residues. CDR3 coding DNA: TGTGCCAGCAGCTTGGGTCAGGGCCAGAACACTGAAGCTTTCTTT. Translation gives CASSLGQGQNTEAFF.

This clone was seen a handful of times. The rearrangement joins TRBV15 to TRBJ2-1, with D perhaps TRBD2 (6 bases). V was clipped by 5 bases and J by 12 bases, with 20 bases between them. The germline CDR1 and CDR2 sequences are LNHNV and YYDKDF (reference sequence). The CDR3 spans 14 residues. DNA of the CDR3: TGTGCCACCAGCCGGGCCCTAGCGACCCCTGGGCAGTTCTTC. The encoded protein is CATSRALATPGQFF.

The chain employs TRBV30 and TRBJ1-4, with D unclear. Germline V lookup: CDR1 GTSNPN, CDR2 SVGIG (reference sequence). Trimming stripped 3 bases from V and 0 bases from J, with 5 bases between. The CDR3 loop spans 13 amino acids. This CDR3 is CAWSGATNEKLFF. CDR3 nucleotide sequence: TGTGCCTGGAGCGGTGCAACTAATGAAAAACTGTTTTTT.

This clone showed up just a few times. CDR3 loop: CALQGSGDQYF. The CDR3 DNA follows: TGTGCCTTACAGGGGAGTGGGGACCAGTACTTC. This chain connects TRBV30 to TRBJ2-5, with 7 nucleotides matching TRBD1. Trimming removed 7 bases from V and 10 bases from J; junction bases left unmatched: 9. This CDR3 is built from 11 residues. The V gene's germline CDR1 is GTSNPN and CDR2 SVGIG (reference sequence).

The rearrangement links TRBV6-6 to TRBJ1-2; 9 nucleotides agree with TRBD1. With 6 bases clipped from V and 7 bases from J, the junction kept 6 bases outside the gene matches. CDR1 and CDR2 from the germline V gene are MNHNY and SVGAGI (reference sequence). This CDR3 is 13 amino acids long. The CDR3 loop is CASSLGQGIGYTF. As DNA, the CDR3 is TGTGCCAGCAGCTTGGGACAGGGCATTGGCTACACCTTC.

This chain joins TRBV6-1 and TRBJ2-5, with D maybe TRBD2 (5 bases). The CDR3 sequence is 13 residues long. The germline gives CDR1 MNHNS, CDR2 SASEGT. Trimming took 5 bases from V and 2 from J, leaving 9 bases between them. CDR3 loop: CASSRLAQETQYF. The CDR3 nucleotides read TGTGCCAGCAGTCGTCTAGCACAAGAGACCCAGTACTTC.

This chain links TRBV30 with TRBJ2-5; D unresolved. Trimming stripped 0 bases from V and 2 bases from J, with 13 bases between. In germline, CDR1 is GTSNPN, CDR2 SVGIG (reference sequence). This CDR3 contains 15 residues. The CDR3 is CAWSVDRSVQETQYF. The CDR3 DNA is TGTGCCTGGAGTGTAGATAGGTCAGTTCAAGAGACCCAGTACTTC.

The chain carries TRBV2 and TRBJ1-6; perhaps TRBD1 as D (5 bases). This CDR3 has 13 amino acids. Looked up from germline, CDR1 is SNHLY and CDR2 is FYNNEI. The V end lost 2 bases, the J end lost 14 bases, and 13 bases lay between the germline ends. CDR3 protein: CASSERGSGSLHF. Here the CDR3 DNA reads TGTGCCAGCAGTGAAAGGGGTTCAGGATCCCTCCACTTT.

V and J are TRBV2 and TRBJ2-5; D perhaps matches TRBD1 (6 bases). The CDR3 is made up of 14 amino acids. Trimming shortened V by 2 bases and J by 2 bases, and 9 bases separated the two germline ends. Germline V gene sequence: CDR1 SNHLY, CDR2 FYNNEI. CDR3 sequence (DNA): TGTGCCAGCAGTGAAATGAGGGGGCAAGAGACCCAGTACTTC. Its protein product is CASSEMRGQETQYF.

V and J are TRBV30 and TRBJ1-4, with D uncertain. The CDR3 sequence is 14 residues long. Germline CDR1 and CDR2: GTSNPN and SVGIG (reference sequence). Trimming shortened V by 0 bases and J by 0 bases, and 5 bases separated the two germline ends. The DNA for the CDR3 is TGTGCCTGGAGTGTACGTGCAACTAATGAAAAACTGTTTTTT. Translated: CAWSVRATNEKLFF. Based on the CDR3 plus reference TRBV30 and TRBJ1-4, the full variable domain is SQTIHQWPATLVQPVGSPLSLECTVEGTSNPNLYWYRQAAGRGLQLLFYSVGIGQISSEVPQNLSASRPQDRQFILSSKKLLLSDSGFYLCAWSVRATNEKLFFGSGTQLSVL.

The chain couples TRBV7-3 to TRBJ2-5; TRBD2 aligns across 8 bases. The germline CDR1 and CDR2 sequences are SGHTA and FQGTGA. V was pared by 5 bases and J by 2 bases, with 7 bases of the junction left unmatched. The CDR3 has 15 amino acids. The CDR3 DNA reads as TGTGCCAGCAGCCAGCGGGGGAGACCTCAAGAGACCCAGTACTTC. Its protein is CASSQRGRPQETQYF.

The gene calls are TRBV5-1 and TRBJ2-7; 10 bases are shared with TRBD1. V dropped 4 bases and J dropped 0; count of bases not matched to a gene: 7. CDR1 and CDR2 from the germline V gene are SGHRS and YFSETQ. The CDR3 extends over 16 amino acids. This CDR3 reads CASSRRTGGSSYEQYF. The CDR3, as DNA: TGCGCCAGCAGCCGTCGGACAGGGGGAAGCTCCTACGAGCAGTACTTC.

The rearrangement uses TRBV7-6 and TRBJ2-3; maybe TRBD2 (5 bases). Trimming removed 1 base from V and 3 bases from J, with 5 bases in between. Germline CDR1 is SGHVS and CDR2 is FNYEAQ. This CDR3 has 13 residues. The CDR3 here is CASSLGTTDTQYF. The CDR3 bases are TGTGCCAGCAGCTTAGGGACTACAGATACGCAGTATTTT.

The chain is built from TRBV5-5 and TRBJ1-4; a possible D gene is TRBD1 (5 bases). Germline V gives CDR1 SGHKS, CDR2 YYEKEE (reference sequence). This CDR3 spans 14 amino acids. Trimming took off 1 base at V and 5 bases at J, with 9 bases between the two ends. The CDR3 DNA is TGTGCCAGCAGCTTGTTGGGGGGGAATGAAAAACTGTTTTTT. This sequence encodes CASSLLGGNEKLFF.

The CDR3 coding sequence is TGTGCCATCAGTGAAGGGAACGACGAAAAACTGTTTTTT. It specifies CAISEGNDEKLFF. The rearrangement links TRBV10-3 to TRBJ1-4; D is undetermined. V lost 3 bases and J 8 bases, leaving 10 bases between the germline ends. The CDR3 has 13 amino acids. Germline lookup yields CDR1 ENHRY and CDR2 SYGVKD.

V and J are TRBV6-5 and TRBJ2-1, with unresolved D. V dropped 2 bases and J dropped 0 bases, with 8 bases sitting between them. CDR1 is MNHEY and CDR2 is SVGAGI in the germline V gene. This CDR3 has 15 residues. The CDR3 loop reads CASSYGSYSYNEQFF. CDR3 coding DNA: TGTGCCAGCAGTTACGGTTCTTACTCCTACAATGAGCAGTTCTTC.

The V call is TRBV19, the J call TRBJ2-1; 12 bases fit TRBD1. The V and J ends lost 4 bases and 6 bases, in that order; junction bases with no gene match: 4. The length of the CDR3 is 15 residues. Germline-derived CDR1 and CDR2 are LNHDA and SQIVND (reference sequence). The CDR3 coding sequence is TGTGCCAGTAGTAAGGGGACAGGGGGCTCCAATGAGCAGTTCTTC. Translating gives CASSKGTGGSNEQFF.

The rearrangement joins TRBV6-6 to TRBJ2-3; TRBD2 might be the D (5 bases). CDR1 is MNHNY and CDR2 is SVGAGI in the germline V gene (reference sequence). V lost 6 bases and J 0 bases, leaving 16 bases between the germline ends. The CDR3 extends over 16 amino acids. CDR3 in amino acids: CASSTYSETSTDTQYF. The CDR3 DNA follows: TGTGCCAGCAGCACTTATAGCGAGACTAGCACAGATACGCAGTATTTT.

The chain carries TRBV15 and TRBJ1-6; maybe TRBD1 (5 bases). V lost 5 bases and J lost 9, with 17 bases in between. Per germline, CDR1 LNHNV and CDR2 YYDKDF (reference sequence). This CDR3 has 15 residues. Here the CDR3 DNA reads TGTGCCACCAGCGGATGGGGGGATCGGAGTTCACCCCTCCACTTT. Amino acids: CATSGWGDRSSPLHF.

This clone showed up just a few times. The genes are TRBV15 and TRBJ1-2, with a possible D match to TRBD1 (5 bases). V was trimmed by 1 base and J by 4 bases, leaving 16 bases between them. The CDR3 is 16 residues long. In germline, CDR1 is LNHNV, CDR2 YYDKDF (reference sequence). In DNA form, the CDR3 reads TGTGCCACCAGCAGAGGGGTAGAGGGGCGCGGCTATGGCTACACCTTC. Its protein product is CATSRGVEGRGYGYTF.

The chain combines TRBV2 with TRBJ2-2; no reliable D call. This CDR3 has 15 amino acids. Germline CDR1 is SNHLY and CDR2 is FYNNEI. V was cut by 2 bases and J by 6 bases, with 13 bases left in between. Here the CDR3 reads CASSESHTGAGELFF. CDR3 DNA: TGTGCCAGCAGTGAATCACACACTGGGGCCGGGGAGCTGTTTTTT.

V is TRBV10-3 and J is TRBJ1-1, with no clear D. Germline values: CDR1 ENHRY, CDR2 SYGVKD. Trimming stripped 7 bases from V and 2 bases from J, with 11 bases between. This CDR3 is built from 13 residues. The CDR3 sequence: CAINYDGNTEAFF. As DNA, the CDR3 is TGTGCCATCAATTACGACGGAAACACTGAAGCTTTCTTT.

This clone has a handful of counts. This chain joins TRBV30 and TRBJ1-5; TRBD1 matches at 7 bases. Germline V CDR1 and CDR2: GTSNPN, SVGIG (reference sequence). The junction had 5 bases not matched to a gene; V was cut back by 5 bases and J by 4 bases. The CDR3 runs 13 residues. The CDR3 DNA follows: TGTGCCTGGGGGACAGAGGTGAATCAGCCCCAGCATTTT. This gives the protein CAWGTEVNQPQHF.

The chain recombines TRBV30 with TRBJ2-7, with unresolved D. This CDR3 is built from 11 residues. V was clipped by 4 bases and J by 4 bases, with 8 bases between them. Germline values: CDR1 GTSNPN, CDR2 SVGIG (reference sequence). CDR3 sequence reads: CAWTRSYEQYF. The CDR3 DNA follows: TGTGCCTGGACCCGCAGTTACGAGCAGTACTTC.

The chain is built from TRBV10-3 and TRBJ1-4; tentatively, D is TRBD1 (6 bases). Per the germline V gene, CDR1 is ENHRY and CDR2 is SYGVKD. The CDR3 is made up of 14 amino acids. V shed 4 bases and J shed 3 bases, with 9 bases lying between them. Here the CDR3 DNA reads TGTGCCATCAGTGCCGGACAGTCTAATGAAAAACTGTTTTTT. The encoded protein is CAISAGQSNEKLFF.